This T cell receptor beta chain was obtained from a study of cytomegalovirus exposure and HLA in healthy donors. The PCR ran on 60 Vbeta and 13 Jbeta primers. Data came from immunoSEQ multiplex PCR; TCRdb stores just in-frame clones and leaves some out. This table has approximately 61,000 clones, 75% to 80% appearing once. Germline CDR1 MDHEN, CDR2 SYDVKM. Losses at the gene ends were 2 bases for V and 2 bases for J; bases not matched to a gene: 3. This CDR3 comprises 14 residues. The sequencing sample was made of PBMCs. The TCR comes from a young man in good health and CMV-seropositive. The V call is TRBV28, the J call TRBJ2-7, with 7 bases aligning to TRBD1. CDR3 coding DNA: TGTGCCAGCAGTTTAGGGACAGATCCCTACGAGCAGTACTTC. It encodes CASSLGTDPYEQYF.